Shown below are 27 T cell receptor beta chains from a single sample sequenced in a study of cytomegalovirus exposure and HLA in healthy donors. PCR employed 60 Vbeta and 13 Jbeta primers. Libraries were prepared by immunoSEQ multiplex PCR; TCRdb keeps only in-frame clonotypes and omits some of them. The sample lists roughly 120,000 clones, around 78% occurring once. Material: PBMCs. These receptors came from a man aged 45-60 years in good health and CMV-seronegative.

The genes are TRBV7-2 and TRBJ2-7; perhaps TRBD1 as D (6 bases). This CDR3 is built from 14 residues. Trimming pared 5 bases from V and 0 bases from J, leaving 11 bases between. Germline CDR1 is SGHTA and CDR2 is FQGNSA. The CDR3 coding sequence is TGTGCCAGCAGCCCCCCAGGGGTCTCCTACGAGCAGTACTTC. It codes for CASSPPGVSYEQYF.

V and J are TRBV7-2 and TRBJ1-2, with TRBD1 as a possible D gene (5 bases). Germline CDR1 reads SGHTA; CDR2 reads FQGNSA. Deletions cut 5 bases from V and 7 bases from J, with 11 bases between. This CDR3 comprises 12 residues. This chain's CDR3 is CASSPPGGGYTF. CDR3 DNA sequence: TGTGCCAGCAGCCCACCCGGGGGTGGCTACACCTTC.

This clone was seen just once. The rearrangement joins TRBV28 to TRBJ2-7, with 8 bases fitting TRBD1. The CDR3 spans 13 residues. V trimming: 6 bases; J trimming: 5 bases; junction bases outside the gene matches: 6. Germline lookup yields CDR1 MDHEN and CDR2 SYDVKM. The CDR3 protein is CASSQGAIDEQYV. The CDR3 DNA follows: TGTGCCAGCAGCCAGGGGGCGATCGACGAGCAGTACGTC.

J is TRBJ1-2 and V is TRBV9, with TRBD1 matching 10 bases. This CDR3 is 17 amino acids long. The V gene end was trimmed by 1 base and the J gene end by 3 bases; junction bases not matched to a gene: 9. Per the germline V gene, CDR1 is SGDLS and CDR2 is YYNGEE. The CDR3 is CASSVNDRGQNDYGYTF. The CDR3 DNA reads TGTGCCAGCAGCGTAAACGACAGGGGGCAAAATGACTATGGCTACACCTTC.

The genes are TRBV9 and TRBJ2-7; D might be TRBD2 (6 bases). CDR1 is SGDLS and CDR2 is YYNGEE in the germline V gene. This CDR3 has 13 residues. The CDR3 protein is CTHEAGNSYEQYF. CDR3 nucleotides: TGTACCCACGAGGCGGGGAATAGTTACGAGCAGTACTTC.

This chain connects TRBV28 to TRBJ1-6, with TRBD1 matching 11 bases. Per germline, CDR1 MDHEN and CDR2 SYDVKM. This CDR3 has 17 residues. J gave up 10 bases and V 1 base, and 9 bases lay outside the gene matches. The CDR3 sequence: CASSLSVGRDRGSPLHF. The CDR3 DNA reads TGTGCCAGCAGTTTATCGGTTGGCCGGGACAGGGGGTCACCCCTCCACTTT.

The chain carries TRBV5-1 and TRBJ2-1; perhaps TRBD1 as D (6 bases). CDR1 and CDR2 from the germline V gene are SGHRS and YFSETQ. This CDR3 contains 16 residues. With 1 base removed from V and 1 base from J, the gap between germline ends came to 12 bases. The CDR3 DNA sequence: TGCGCCAGCAGCTTGCCCCAGGGGTCTTCCTACAATGAGCAGTTCTTC. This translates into CASSLPQGSSYNEQFF.

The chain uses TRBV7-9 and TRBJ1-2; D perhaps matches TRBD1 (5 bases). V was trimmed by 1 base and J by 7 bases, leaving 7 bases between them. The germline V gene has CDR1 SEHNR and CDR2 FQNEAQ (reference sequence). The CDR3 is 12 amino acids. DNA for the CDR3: TGTGCCAGCAGCTTAGACAGGTCTGGCTACACCTTC. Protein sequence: CASSLDRSGYTF.

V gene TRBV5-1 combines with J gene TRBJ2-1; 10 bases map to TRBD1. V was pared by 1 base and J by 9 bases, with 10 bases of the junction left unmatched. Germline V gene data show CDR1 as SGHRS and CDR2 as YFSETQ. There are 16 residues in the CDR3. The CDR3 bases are TGCGCCAGCAGCTTGAGTGTCGGACAGGGGGAGGGTGAGCAGTTCTTC. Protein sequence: CASSLSVGQGEGEQFF.

Here the CDR3 DNA reads TGTGCCAGCAGCCCCGGGTCCCTATATAATTCACCCCTCCACTTT. Translated: CASSPGSLYNSPLHF. V is TRBV11-2 and J is TRBJ1-6; D gene uncertain. CDR1 and CDR2 (germline): SGHAT, FQNNGV. V lost 5 bases, J lost 4 bases, and 12 bases lay in between. The CDR3 is made up of 15 amino acids.

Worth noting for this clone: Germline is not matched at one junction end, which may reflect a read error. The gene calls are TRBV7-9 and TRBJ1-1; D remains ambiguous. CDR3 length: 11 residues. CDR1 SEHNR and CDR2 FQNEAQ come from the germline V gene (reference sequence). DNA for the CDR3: TGTTCCAGCAGCTTGCAGCGTGAAGCTTTCTTT. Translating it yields CSSSLQREAFF.

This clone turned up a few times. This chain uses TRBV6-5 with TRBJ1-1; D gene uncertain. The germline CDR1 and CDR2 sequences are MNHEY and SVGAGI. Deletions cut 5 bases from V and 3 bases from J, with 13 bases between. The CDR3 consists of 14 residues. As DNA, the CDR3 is TGTGCCAGCAGTCCTACCGCCGCGGACACTGAAGCTTTCTTT. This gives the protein CASSPTAADTEAFF.

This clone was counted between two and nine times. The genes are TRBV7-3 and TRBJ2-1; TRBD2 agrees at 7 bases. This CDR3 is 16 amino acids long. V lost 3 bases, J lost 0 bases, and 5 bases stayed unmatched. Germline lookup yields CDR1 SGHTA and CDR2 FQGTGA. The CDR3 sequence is CASSFLADSSYNEQFF. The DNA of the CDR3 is TGTGCCAGCAGCTTCCTAGCGGATTCCTCCTACAATGAGCAGTTCTTC.

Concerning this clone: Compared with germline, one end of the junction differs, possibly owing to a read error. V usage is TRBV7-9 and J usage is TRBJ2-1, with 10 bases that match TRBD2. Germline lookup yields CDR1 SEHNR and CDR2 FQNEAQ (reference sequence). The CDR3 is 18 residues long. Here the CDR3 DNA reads TGTTCCAGCAGCTTAGCCTCGGCAGCGGGAGGGCCCTACAATGAGCAGTTCTTC. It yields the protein CSSSLASAAGGPYNEQFF.

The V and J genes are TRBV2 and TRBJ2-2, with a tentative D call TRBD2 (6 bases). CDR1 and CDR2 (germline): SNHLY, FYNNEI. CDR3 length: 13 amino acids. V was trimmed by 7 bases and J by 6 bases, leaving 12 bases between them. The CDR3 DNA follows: TGTGCCAGCAAGTTACTAGCTGCCGGGGAGCTGTTTTTT. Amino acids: CASKLLAAGELFF.

This chain's CDR3 is CASSPATGMNTEAFF. The CDR3 nucleotides are TGTGCCAGCAGCCCGGCCACAGGAATGAACACTGAAGCTTTCTTT. This chain joins TRBV5-6 and TRBJ1-1, with a weak D call TRBD1 (5 bases). Germline CDR1 is SGHDT and CDR2 is YYEEEE. V shed 4 bases and J shed 0 bases, with 13 bases lying between them. The CDR3 contains 15 residues.

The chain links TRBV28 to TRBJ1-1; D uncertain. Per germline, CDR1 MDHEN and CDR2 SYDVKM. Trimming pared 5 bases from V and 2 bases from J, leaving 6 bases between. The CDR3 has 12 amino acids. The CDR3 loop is CASSRDNTEAFF. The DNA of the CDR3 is TGTGCCAGCAGTCGGGATAACACTGAAGCTTTCTTT. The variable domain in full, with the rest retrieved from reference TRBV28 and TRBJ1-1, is DVKVTQSSRYLVKRTGEKVFLECVQDMDHENMFWYRQDPGLGLRLIYFSYDVKMKEKGDIPEGYSVSREKKERFSLILESASTNQTSMYLCASSRDNTEAFFGQGTRLTVV.

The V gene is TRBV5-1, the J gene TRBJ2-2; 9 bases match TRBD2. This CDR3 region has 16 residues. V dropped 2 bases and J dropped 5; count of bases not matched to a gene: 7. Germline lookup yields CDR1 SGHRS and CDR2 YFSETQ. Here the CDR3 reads CASSLNSGGGTGELFF. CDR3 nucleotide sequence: TGCGCCAGCAGCTTAAATAGCGGGGGAGGAACCGGGGAGCTGTTTTTT.

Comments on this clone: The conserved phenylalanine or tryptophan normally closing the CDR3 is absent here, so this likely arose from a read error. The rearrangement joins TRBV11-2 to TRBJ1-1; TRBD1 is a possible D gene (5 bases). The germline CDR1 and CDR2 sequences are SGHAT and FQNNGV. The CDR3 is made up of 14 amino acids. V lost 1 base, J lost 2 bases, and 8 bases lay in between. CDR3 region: CASSLGQGNTEAFV. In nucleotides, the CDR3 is TGTGCCAGCAGCTTAGGCCAGGGTAACACTGAAGCTTTCGTT.

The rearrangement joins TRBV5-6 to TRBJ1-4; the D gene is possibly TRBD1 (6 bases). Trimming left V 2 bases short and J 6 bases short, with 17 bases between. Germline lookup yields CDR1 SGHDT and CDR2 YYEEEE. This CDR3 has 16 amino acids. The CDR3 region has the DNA TGTGCCAGCAGCTTTCTCTCGGCACAGGGCGATGAAAAACTGTTTTTT. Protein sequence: CASSFLSAQGDEKLFF.

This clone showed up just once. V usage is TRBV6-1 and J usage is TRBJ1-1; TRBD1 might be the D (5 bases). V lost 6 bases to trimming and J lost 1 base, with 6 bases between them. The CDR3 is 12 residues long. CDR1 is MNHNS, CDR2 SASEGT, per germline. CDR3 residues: CASSRENTEAFF. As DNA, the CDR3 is TGTGCCAGCAGCAGGGAGAACACTGAAGCTTTCTTT.

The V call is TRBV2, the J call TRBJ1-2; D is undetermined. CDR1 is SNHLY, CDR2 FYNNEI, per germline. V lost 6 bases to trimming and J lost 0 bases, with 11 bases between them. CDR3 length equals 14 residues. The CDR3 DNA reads TGTGCCAGCAGCACAAGAAATTCTAACTATGGCTACACCTTC. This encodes CASSTRNSNYGYTF.

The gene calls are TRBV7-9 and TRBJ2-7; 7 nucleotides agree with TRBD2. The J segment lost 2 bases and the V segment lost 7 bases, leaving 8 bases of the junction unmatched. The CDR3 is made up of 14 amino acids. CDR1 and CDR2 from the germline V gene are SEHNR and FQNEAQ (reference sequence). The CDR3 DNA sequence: TGTGCCAGCATCCCCGCTAGCGGTACCTACGAGCAGTACTTC. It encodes CASIPASGTYEQYF. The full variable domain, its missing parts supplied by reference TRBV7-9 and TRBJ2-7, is DTGVSQNPRHKITKRGQNVTFRCDPISEHNRLYWYRQTLGQGPEFLTYFQNEAQLEKSRLLSDRFSAERPKGSFSTLEIQRTEQGDSAMYLCASIPASGTYEQYFGPGTRLTVT.

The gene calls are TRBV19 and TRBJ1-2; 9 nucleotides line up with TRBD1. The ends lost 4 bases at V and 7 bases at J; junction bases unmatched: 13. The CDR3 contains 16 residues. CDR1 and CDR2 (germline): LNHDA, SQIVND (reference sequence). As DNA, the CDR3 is TGTGCCAGTAGTACGAAGGTATTTGGACAGGGGATTGGCTACACCTTC. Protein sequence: CASSTKVFGQGIGYTF.

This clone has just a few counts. DNA for the CDR3: TGTGCCAGCAGCTTAGGGGCGTTCGGAGGCTACACCTTC. Amino acids: CASSLGAFGGYTF. The V gene is TRBV7-3, the J gene TRBJ1-2, with a possible D match to TRBD1 (5 bases). CDR3 length equals 13 residues. V shed 2 bases and J shed 8 bases, with 12 bases lying between them. CDR1 and CDR2 (germline): SGHTA, FQGTGA. Supplemented by reference TRBV7-3 and TRBJ1-2, the full variable domain reads GAGVSQTPSNKVTEKGKYVELRCDPISGHTALYWYRQSLGQGPEFLIYFQGTGAADDSGLPNDRFFAVRPEGSVSTLKIQRTERGDSAVYLCASSLGAFGGYTFGSGTRLTVV.

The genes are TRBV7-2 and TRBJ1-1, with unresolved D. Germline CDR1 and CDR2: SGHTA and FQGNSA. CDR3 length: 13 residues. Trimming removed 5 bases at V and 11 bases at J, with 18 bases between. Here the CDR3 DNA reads TGTGCCAGCAGCCTCTCTAGGACTGGGGATGCTTTCTTT. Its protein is CASSLSRTGDAFF.

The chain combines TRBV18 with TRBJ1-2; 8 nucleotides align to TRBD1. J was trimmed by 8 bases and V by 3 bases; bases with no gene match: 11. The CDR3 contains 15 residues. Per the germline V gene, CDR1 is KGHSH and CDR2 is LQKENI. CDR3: CASSPTGEKAGGYTF. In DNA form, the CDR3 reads TGTGCCAGCTCACCGACAGGGGAGAAAGCGGGGGGCTACACCTTC.